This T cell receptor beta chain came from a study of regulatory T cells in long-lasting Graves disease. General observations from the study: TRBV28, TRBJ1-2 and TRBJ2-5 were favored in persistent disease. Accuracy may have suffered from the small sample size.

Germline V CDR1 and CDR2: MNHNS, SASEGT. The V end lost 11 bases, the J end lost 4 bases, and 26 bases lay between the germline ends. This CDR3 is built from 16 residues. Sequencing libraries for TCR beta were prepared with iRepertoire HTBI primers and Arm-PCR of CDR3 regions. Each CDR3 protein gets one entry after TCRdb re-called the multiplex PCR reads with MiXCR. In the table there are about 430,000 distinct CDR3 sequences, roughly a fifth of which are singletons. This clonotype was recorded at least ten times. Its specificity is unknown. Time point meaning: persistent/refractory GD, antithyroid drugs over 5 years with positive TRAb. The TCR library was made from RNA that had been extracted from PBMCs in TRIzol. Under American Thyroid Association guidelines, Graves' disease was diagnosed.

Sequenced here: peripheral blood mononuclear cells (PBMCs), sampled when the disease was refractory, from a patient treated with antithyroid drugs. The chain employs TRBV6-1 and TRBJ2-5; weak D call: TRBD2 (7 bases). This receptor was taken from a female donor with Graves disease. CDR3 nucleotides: TGTGCCTCGGCTTGGGGGGGGGGGGCAGCTATAGAGACCCAGTACTTC. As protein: CASAWGGGAAIETQYF.